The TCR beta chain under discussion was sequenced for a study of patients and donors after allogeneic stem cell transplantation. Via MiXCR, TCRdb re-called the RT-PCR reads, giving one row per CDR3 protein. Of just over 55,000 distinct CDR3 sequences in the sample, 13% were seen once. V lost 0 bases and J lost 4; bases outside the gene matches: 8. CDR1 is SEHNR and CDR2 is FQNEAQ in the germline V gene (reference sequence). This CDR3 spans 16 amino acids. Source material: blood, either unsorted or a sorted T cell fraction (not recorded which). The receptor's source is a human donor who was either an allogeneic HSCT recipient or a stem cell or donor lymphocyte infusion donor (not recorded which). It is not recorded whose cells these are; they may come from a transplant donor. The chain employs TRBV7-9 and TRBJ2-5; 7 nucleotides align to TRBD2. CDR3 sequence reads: CASSLANRPGGETQYF. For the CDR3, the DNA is TGTGCCAGCAGCTTAGCTAACAGACCGGGGGGAGAGACCCAGTACTTC.